Presented here are 14 T cell receptor beta chains from one specimen sequenced in a study of T cells in localized non-small cell lung cancer. Repertoires were generated with immunoSEQ multiplex PCR, while TCRdb's copy carries only in-frame clones and drops some. The sample has 75,000 to 80,000 clones; approximately 80% are singletons. This specimen was peripheral blood, taken before any cancer treatment. These TCRs come from a female donor at least 60 years old with stage I lung adenocarcinoma.

This chain uses TRBV13 with TRBJ2-7; weak D call: TRBD1 (6 bases). The CDR3 is made up of 14 amino acids. Trimming cost V 1 base and J 6 bases, with 13 bases left between them. CDR1 and CDR2 from the germline V gene are PRHDT and FYEKMQ (reference sequence). For the CDR3, the DNA is TGTGCCAGCAGCTTAGAATGGACAGCCGGCGAGCAGTACTTC. Residues: CASSLEWTAGEQYF.

The chain recombines TRBV7-2 with TRBJ2-3; D ambiguous. Germline CDR1 reads SGHTA; CDR2 reads FQGNSA. Trimming shortened V by 5 bases and J by 1 base, and 7 bases separated the two germline ends. This CDR3 comprises 13 residues. The CDR3 coding sequence is TGTGCCAGCAGCCTAGTGGGCACAGATACGCAGTATTTT. It specifies CASSLVGTDTQYF.

The chain links TRBV28 to TRBJ1-4; tentatively, D is TRBD1 (5 bases). V was trimmed by 3 bases and J by 5 bases, leaving 10 bases between them. The germline V gene encodes CDR1 MDHEN and CDR2 SYDVKM. This CDR3 spans 14 amino acids. CDR3 DNA: TGTGCCAGCAGTTTTACCAGACAGAATGAAAAACTGTTTTTT. It encodes CASSFTRQNEKLFF. The full variable domain, its missing parts supplied by reference TRBV28 and TRBJ1-4, is DVKVTQSSRYLVKRTGEKVFLECVQDMDHENMFWYRQDPGLGLRLIYFSYDVKMKEKGDIPEGYSVSREKKERFSLILESASTNQTSMYLCASSFTRQNEKLFFGSGTQLSVL.

This clone was counted once. This chain links TRBV5-1 with TRBJ2-7; 9 bases are a match to TRBD1. In germline, CDR1 is SGHRS, CDR2 YFSETQ. The trim removed 3 bases at V and 5 bases at J, leaving 9 bases unmatched. The CDR3 sequence is 15 residues long. The CDR3 loop is CASSSGQGGTHEQYF. The CDR3 DNA reads TGCGCCAGCAGCTCGGGACAGGGTGGGACCCACGAGCAGTACTTC. The full variable domain, with the rest looked up from reference TRBV5-1 and TRBJ2-7, is KAGVTQTPRYLIKTRGQQVTLSCSPISGHRSVSWYQQTPGQGLQFLFEYFSETQRNKGNFPGRFSGRQFSNSRSEMNVSTLELGDSALYLCASSSGQGGTHEQYFGPGTRLTVT.

The chain has TRBV10-3 and TRBJ2-5, with 7 positions matching TRBD1. The germline V gene encodes CDR1 ENHRY and CDR2 SYGVKD. CDR3 length equals 14 residues. The ends lost 10 bases at V and 5 bases at J; junction bases unmatched: 13. The CDR3 nucleotides read TGTGCCACCACCCGACAGGGCGGCGGGGAGACCCAGTACTTC. It codes for CATTRQGGGETQYF.

The rearrangement joins TRBV11-2 to TRBJ1-2, with D possibly TRBD1 on 6 matching bases. The CDR3 totals 15 residues. The V gene lost 5 bases and the J gene lost 5 bases, with 18 bases spanning the gap. Looked up from germline, CDR1 is SGHAT and CDR2 is FQNNGV. This CDR3 reads CASSPTQGQRYGYTF. The CDR3 DNA reads as TGTGCCAGCAGCCCCACACAGGGTCAACGGTATGGCTACACCTTC. The variable domain in full, with the rest retrieved from reference TRBV11-2 and TRBJ1-2, is EAGVAQSPRYKIIEKRQSVAFWCNPISGHATLYWYQQILGQGPKLLIQFQNNGVVDDSQLPKDRFSAERLKGVDSTLKIQPAKLEDSAVYLCASSPTQGQRYGYTFGSGTRLTVV.

The CDR3 sequence is CASSLRLPGYLDEQFF. In nucleotides, the CDR3 is TGTGCCAGCAGCCTACGACTCCCGGGCTATTTGGATGAGCAGTTCTTC. J is TRBJ2-1 and V is TRBV7-2; D is undetermined. The V end was cut by 5 bases, the J end by 8 bases, with 22 bases between. Germline-derived CDR1 and CDR2 are SGHTA and FQGNSA. There are 16 residues in the CDR3.

This rearrangement joins TRBV6-1 to TRBJ2-3, with D possibly called TRBD1 or TRBD2 (5 bases each). V was clipped by 8 bases and J by 3 bases, with 15 bases between them. The CDR3 has 14 amino acids. Per germline, CDR1 MNHNS and CDR2 SASEGT. The CDR3 loop is CASVSGGRTDTQYF. The CDR3 nucleotides read TGTGCCAGCGTCTCTGGGGGTAGGACAGATACGCAGTATTTT.

This clone turned up a few times. The chain employs TRBV20-1 and TRBJ2-5, with a weak D call TRBD1 (5 bases). Trimming left V 4 bases short and J 3 bases short, with 6 bases between. Germline CDR1 DFQATT, CDR2 SNEGSKA (reference sequence). The length of the CDR3 is 11 residues. The CDR3 region is CSAIGEETQYF. For the CDR3, the DNA is TGCAGTGCTATAGGGGAAGAGACCCAGTACTTC.

This rearrangement joins TRBV7-8 to TRBJ1-4; possible D gene TRBD1, 5 bases. Trimming removed 1 base from V and 8 bases from J, with 14 bases in between. Germline V gene sequence: CDR1 SGHVS, CDR2 FQNEAQ. The CDR3 has 15 amino acids. Here the CDR3 reads CASSLEPGLEEKLFF. The CDR3 DNA is TGTGCCAGCAGCTTAGAACCAGGGTTGGAGGAAAAACTGTTTTTT.

J is TRBJ1-5 and V is TRBV7-2; TRBD1 is a possible D gene (5 bases). The germline gives CDR1 SGHTA, CDR2 FQGNSA. V dropped 7 bases and J dropped 1 base, with 11 bases sitting between them. This CDR3 contains 14 residues. Here the CDR3 DNA reads TGTGCCAGCACTATGGCAGGGAGCAATCAGCCCCAGCATTTT. Its translation is CASTMAGSNQPQHF. Filled out from reference TRBV7-2 and TRBJ1-5, the complete variable domain reads GAGVSQSPSNKVTEKGKDVELRCDPISGHTALYWYRQSLGQGLEFLIYFQGNSAPDKSGLPSDRFSAERTGGSVSTLTIQRTQQEDSAVYLCASTMAGSNQPQHFGDGTRLSIL.

The genes are TRBV19 and TRBJ2-3; D possibly corresponds to TRBD2 (7 bases). Germline CDR1 LNHDA, CDR2 SQIVND (reference sequence). The CDR3 sequence is 14 residues long. V was shortened by 5 bases and J by 6 bases, with 15 bases between the two germline ends. Written as DNA, the CDR3 is TGTGCCAGTAGTGCGCAGGGGAGGGGGGATACGCAGTATTTT. Amino acids: CASSAQGRGDTQYF.

The gene calls are TRBV6-4 and TRBJ2-2; D uncertain. V lost 3 bases to trimming and J lost 4 bases, with 9 bases between them. CDR1 and CDR2 from the germline V gene are MRHNA and SNTAGT. This CDR3 region has 14 residues. CDR3 nucleotide sequence: TGTGCCAGCAGTGAGGGGTATGGCACCGGGGAGCTGTTTTTT. Its translation: CASSEGYGTGELFF.

The V gene is TRBV4-2, the J gene TRBJ2-7; weak D call: TRBD1 (5 bases). The CDR3 covers 17 residues. Germline CDR1 LGHNA, CDR2 YNFKEQ. V was clipped by 0 bases and J by 2 bases, with 17 bases between them. The CDR3 region is CASSQDRPTGRAYEQYF. The CDR3 region has the DNA TGTGCCAGCAGCCAAGATAGGCCTACAGGTCGGGCCTACGAGCAGTACTTC.